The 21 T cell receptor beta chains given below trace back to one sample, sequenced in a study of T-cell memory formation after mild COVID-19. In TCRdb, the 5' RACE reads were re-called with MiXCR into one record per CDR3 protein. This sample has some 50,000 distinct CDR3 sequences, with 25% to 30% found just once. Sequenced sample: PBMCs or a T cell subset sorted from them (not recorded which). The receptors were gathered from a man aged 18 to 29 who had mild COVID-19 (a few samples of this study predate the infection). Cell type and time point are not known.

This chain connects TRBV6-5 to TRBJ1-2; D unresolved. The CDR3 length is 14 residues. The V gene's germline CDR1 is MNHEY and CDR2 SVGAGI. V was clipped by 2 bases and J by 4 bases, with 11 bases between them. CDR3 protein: CASSYRSQTYGYTF. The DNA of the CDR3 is TGTGCCAGCAGTTACAGGAGCCAGACCTATGGCTACACCTTC.

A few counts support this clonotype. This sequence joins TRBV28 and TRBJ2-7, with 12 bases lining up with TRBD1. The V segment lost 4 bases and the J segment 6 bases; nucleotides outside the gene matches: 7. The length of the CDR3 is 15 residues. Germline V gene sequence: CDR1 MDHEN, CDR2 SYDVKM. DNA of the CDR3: TGTGCCAGCAGTTCCCGGGACAGGGGGCGCGTCGAGCAGTACTTC. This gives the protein CASSSRDRGRVEQYF.

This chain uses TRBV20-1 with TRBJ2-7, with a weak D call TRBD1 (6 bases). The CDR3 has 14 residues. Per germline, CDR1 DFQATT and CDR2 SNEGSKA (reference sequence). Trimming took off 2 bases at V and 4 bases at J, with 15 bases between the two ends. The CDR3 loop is CSARIQGQKYEQYF. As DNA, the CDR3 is TGCAGTGCTAGAATACAGGGCCAAAAGTACGAGCAGTACTTC.

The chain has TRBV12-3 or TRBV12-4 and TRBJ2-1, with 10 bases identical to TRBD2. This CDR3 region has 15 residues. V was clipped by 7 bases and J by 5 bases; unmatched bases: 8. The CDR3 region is CASTLLAGLHNEQFF. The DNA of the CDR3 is TGTGCCAGCACCCTACTAGCGGGGCTACACAATGAGCAGTTCTTC.

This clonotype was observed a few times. The CDR3 bases are TGTGCCAGCAGCCCAAAGACGGGACAGGCCGCCAATGAAGCTTTCTTT. Translation: CASSPKTGQAANEAFF. The rearrangement uses TRBV9 and TRBJ1-1; TRBD1 matches 8 bases. The CDR3 extends over 16 amino acids. Germline CDR1 reads SGDLS; CDR2 reads YYNGEE. J was trimmed by 7 bases and V by 4 bases; bases with no gene match: 15.

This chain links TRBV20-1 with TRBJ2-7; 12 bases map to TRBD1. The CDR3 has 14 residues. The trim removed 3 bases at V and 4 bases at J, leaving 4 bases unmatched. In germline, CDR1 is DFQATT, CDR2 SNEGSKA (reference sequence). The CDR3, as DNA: TGCAGTGCTAGGGGACAGGGGGCGAAGTACGAGCAGTACGTC. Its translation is CSARGQGAKYEQYV.

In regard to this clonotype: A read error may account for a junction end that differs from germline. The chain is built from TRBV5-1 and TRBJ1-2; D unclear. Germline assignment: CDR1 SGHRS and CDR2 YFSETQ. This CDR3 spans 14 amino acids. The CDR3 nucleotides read TGCGCCAGCAGTTTGGTAGGAGGGAACTATGGCTACACCTTC. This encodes CASSLVGGNYGYTF.

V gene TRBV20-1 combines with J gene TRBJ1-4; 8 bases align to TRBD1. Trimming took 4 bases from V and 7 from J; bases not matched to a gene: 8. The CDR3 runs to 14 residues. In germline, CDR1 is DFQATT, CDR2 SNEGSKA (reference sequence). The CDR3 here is CSATLQGASEKLFF. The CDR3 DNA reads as TGCAGTGCTACACTCCAGGGGGCCAGTGAAAAACTGTTTTTT.

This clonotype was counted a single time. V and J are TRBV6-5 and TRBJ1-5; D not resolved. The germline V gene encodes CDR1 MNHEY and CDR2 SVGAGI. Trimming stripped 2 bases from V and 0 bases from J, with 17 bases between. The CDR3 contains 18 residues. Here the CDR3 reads CASSYRAPGGYSNQPQHF. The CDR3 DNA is TGTGCCAGCAGTTACAGAGCCCCCGGAGGGTATAGCAATCAGCCCCAGCATTTT.

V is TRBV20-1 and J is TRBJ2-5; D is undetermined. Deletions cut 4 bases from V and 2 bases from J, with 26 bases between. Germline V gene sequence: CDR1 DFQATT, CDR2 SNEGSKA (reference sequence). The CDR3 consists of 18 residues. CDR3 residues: CSATSGWQEGQWQETQYF. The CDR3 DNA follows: TGCAGTGCTACCTCTGGGTGGCAAGAAGGGCAGTGGCAAGAGACCCAGTACTTC.

The CDR3 DNA reads TGTGCCAGCAGGAAACAACTCGGTGACATTCAGTACTTC. It is translated as CASRKQLGDIQYF. This rearrangement joins TRBV6-9 to TRBJ2-4, with no clear D. V was cut by 6 bases and J by 8 bases, with 14 bases left in between. CDR1 and CDR2 from the germline V gene are MNHGY and SVAAGI. There are 13 residues in the CDR3.

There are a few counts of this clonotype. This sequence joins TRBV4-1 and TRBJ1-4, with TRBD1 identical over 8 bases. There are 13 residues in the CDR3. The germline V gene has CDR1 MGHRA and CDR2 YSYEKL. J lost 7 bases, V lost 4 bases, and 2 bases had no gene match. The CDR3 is CASSPGTGEKLFF. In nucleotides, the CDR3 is TGCGCCAGCAGCCCCGGGACAGGTGAAAAACTGTTTTTT.

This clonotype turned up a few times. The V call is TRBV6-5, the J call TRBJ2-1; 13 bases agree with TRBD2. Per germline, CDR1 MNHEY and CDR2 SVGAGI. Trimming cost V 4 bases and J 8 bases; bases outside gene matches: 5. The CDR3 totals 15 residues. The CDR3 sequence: CASSSGLAGLDEQFF. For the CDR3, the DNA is TGTGCCAGCAGTTCGGGACTAGCGGGGTTGGATGAGCAGTTCTTC.

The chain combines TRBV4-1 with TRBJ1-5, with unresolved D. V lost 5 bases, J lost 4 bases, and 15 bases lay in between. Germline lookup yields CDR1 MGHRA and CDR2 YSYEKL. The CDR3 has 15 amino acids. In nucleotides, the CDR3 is TGCGCCAGCAGCACCCGCTATCAGGATAATCAGCCCCAGCATTTT. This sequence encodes CASSTRYQDNQPQHF.

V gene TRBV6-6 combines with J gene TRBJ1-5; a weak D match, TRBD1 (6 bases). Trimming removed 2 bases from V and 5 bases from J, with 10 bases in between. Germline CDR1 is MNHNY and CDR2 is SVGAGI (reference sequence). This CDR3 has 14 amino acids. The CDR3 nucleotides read TGTGCCAGCAGTTACCGGGACAAAGATCAGCCCCAGCATTTT. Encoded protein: CASSYRDKDQPQHF.

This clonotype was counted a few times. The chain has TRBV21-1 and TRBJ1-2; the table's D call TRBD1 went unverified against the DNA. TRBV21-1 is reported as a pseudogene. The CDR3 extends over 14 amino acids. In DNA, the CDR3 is TGTGCCAGCAGCAAAATGACAGGGTGCGGCGGCTACACCTTC. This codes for CASSKMTGCGGYTF.

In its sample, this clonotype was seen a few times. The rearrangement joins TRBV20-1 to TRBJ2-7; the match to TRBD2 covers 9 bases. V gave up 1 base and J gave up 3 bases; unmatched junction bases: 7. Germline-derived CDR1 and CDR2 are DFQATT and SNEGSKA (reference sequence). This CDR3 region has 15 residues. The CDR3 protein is CSARVLAGAHYEQYF. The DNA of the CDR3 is TGCAGTGCTAGAGTCTTAGCGGGGGCGCACTACGAGCAGTACTTC.

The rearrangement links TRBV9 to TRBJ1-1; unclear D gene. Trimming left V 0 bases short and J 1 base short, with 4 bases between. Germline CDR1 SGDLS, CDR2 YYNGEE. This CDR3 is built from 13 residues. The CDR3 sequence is CASSVGRNTEAFF. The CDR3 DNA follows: TGTGCCAGCAGCGTAGGTCGGAACACTGAAGCTTTCTTT.

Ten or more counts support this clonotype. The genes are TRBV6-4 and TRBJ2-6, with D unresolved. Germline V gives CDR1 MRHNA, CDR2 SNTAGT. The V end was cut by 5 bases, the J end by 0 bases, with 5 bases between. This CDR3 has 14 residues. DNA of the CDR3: TGTGCCAGCAGTCAAAACTCTGGGGCCAACGTCCTGACTTTC. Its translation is CASSQNSGANVLTF.

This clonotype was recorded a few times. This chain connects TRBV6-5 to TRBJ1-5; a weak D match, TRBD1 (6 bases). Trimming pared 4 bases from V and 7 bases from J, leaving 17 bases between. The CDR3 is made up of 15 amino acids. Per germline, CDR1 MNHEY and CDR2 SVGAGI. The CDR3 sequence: CASSLLLGAGQPQHF. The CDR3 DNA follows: TGTGCCAGCAGTTTACTCCTGGGGGCAGGACAGCCCCAGCATTTT.

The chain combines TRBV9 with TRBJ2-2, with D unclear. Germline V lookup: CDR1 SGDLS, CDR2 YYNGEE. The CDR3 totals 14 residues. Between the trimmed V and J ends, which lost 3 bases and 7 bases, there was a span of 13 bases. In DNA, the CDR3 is TGTGCCAGCAGCGCCCCCCGGGTGAGCGGGGAGCTGTTTTTT. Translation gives CASSAPRVSGELFF.